This section outlines one TCR beta chain sequence together with its context. Its antigen is not known. Second-dose timings of about 4 or about 12 weeks were pooled. These data come from a study of T cell responses to AZD1222 COVID-19 vaccine. Study-wide results and caveats: Baseline testing showed seropositivity in only a handful of AZD1222 recipients.

The table came from immunoSEQ multiplex PCR; TCRdb's copy has only in-frame clones and leaves some out. This table holds about 83,000 clones, 80% to 90% found once. This CDR3 has 18 amino acids. Germline assignment: CDR1 SGHTA and CDR2 FQGNSA. The V segment lost 5 bases and the J segment 2 bases; nucleotides outside the gene matches: 9. The specimen comprised peripheral blood, sampled 28 days after the second AZD1222 dose. The chain recombines TRBV7-2 with TRBJ2-7; 16 bases fit TRBD2. The origin of this receptor is an adult who received the AZD1222 COVID-19 vaccine. The CDR3 reads CASSRKGLAGGPPYEQYF. As DNA, the CDR3 is TGTGCCAGCAGCCGCAAGGGACTAGCGGGAGGGCCGCCCTACGAGCAGTACTTC.